Included here is one T cell receptor beta chain sequence, with context. This clonotype was detected only a few times. Which antigen it targets is not known. No quality values exist for individual bases; no much larger clone is one base distant. Per the germline V gene, SGDLS is the CDR1 and YYNGEE is the CDR2. The germline V and J ends show losses of 0 bases and 9 bases respectively, and no gene match explains 12 bases of the junction. Taken from cysteine to phenylalanine, the CDR3 has 18 residues. The CDR3 DNA has 54 bases and is translated from base 1. This sample was included in a study of identical twins (TCRdb year 2016). General notes on the study: To test whether fetal clonotypes persist, the study used deep sequencing on TCR alpha and beta repertoires from monozygotic twins, unrelated adults of various ages, and cord blood. To rule out contamination, the twin experiments were replicated at different times with different library preparation protocols. What the study reported, not specific to this receptor: Excess twin sharing in beta out-of-frame sequences was weaker because fewer shared sequences lowered the signal-to-noise ratio. Abundant cord blood beta clonotypes had fewer insertions, young adult naive repertoires showed a similar but weaker trend, and memory repertoires showed no such trend. Compared with coincidental sharing between unrelated individuals, out-of-frame TCR alpha sequences shared between twins had an excess of sequences with low generation probability. Because the same donors could not be followed over many years, conclusions were based on cross-sectional statistical analysis. Invariant T cells such as MAIT and iNKT could partly confound zero-insertion analyses, though diverse VJ usage argued against this for most clonotypes. Out-of-frame TCR alpha sharing in monozygotic twins was systematically underestimated by recombination models, whereas sharing between unrelated individuals was in agreement with the recombination models.

Libraries were built with 5' RACE. The sequencer was an Illumina HiSeq 2000. A universal primer binding site was introduced by template switching, and a unique molecular identifier was present in the final cDNA, enabling accurate counting of TCR cDNA molecules. Specific primers in the conserved constant-segment region were used to synthesize first-strand cDNA for TCR alpha and beta chains. To control for contamination, every cDNA library was double barcoded, receiving both a SMART-Mk sample barcode and Illumina barcodes. TruSeq adapter sequences, together with Illumina sample barcodes, were added in two successive PCR steps. Sequencing of the TCR alpha and beta cDNA libraries was done on the Illumina HiSeq platform using custom primers. Per the authors' processing: Raw reads were processed with MiGEC to extract unique molecular identifiers, and MiXCR was used to determine CDR3 positions. For each individual, recombination models were inferred using an EM algorithm with the repgenHMM and IGoR tools. Shared clonotypes were analyzed with the tcR package in R, and sharing was normalized by the product of cloneset sizes. To study raw recombination without the effects of thymic and clonal selection, out-of-frame nonproductive sequences were analyzed. TCRdb applied fastp at Q25 and MiXCR to the public reads, then kept only in-frame beta chains. One record per CDR3 amino acid sequence lists the most common genes and DNA. The V and J calls and clone size are TCRdb's, not the authors'. The sample table lists some 660,000 distinct CDR3 sequences, 8.5% to 9.5% of them with a count of one. The ten biggest clones cover 0.75% to 1% of the sample.

Every donor in the study was a healthy Caucasian. The twin cohort consisted of three pairs of female monozygotic twins, all aged about 18 to 30 years. Peripheral blood mononuclear cells were used as the source from which RNA for TCR libraries was isolated. These sequences were also reported in another study, on yellow fever vaccine responses in identical twins. As that second paper reports: The T cell response to vaccination in identical twins was reported by the authors to appear partly convergent and partly personalized. In identical twins, the study followed T cell clones that responded to the vaccine with precision.

The sequence is built from TRBV9 and TRBJ2-1, with 13 bases in between that match TRBD2. This sequence was found in a woman aged 18-29 years in good health. Sequenced input: PBMCs. In nucleotides, the sequence is TGTGCCAGCAGCGTAGCGCCCCTACTAGCGGGGGGGCAGGGTGAGCAGTTCTTC. This translates into CASSVAPLLAGGQGEQFF.